These 8 T cell receptor beta chains were sequenced from one sample in a study of Tregs in tolerant kidney transplant recipients. The data were produced by immunoSEQ multiplex PCR, yet TCRdb's version contains in-frame clones alone and is incomplete. Found here are about 66,000 clones, approximately 92% of them singletons; the top ten hold 11%. Specimen: CD8+ T cells from blood, collected before the transplant. The receptors derive from a human donor who received a combined kidney and bone marrow transplant.

V usage is TRBV19 and J usage is TRBJ2-7; TRBD2 might be the D (5 bases). CDR1 is LNHDA, CDR2 SQIVND, per germline (reference sequence). The CDR3 length is 15 residues. The V end was cut by 3 bases, the J end by 0 bases, with 12 bases between. The CDR3, as DNA: TGTGCCAGTAGTATGGTTATGGGGAGCTCCTACGAGCAGTACTTC. Translation: CASSMVMGSSYEQYF. Filled out from reference TRBV19 and TRBJ2-7, the complete variable domain reads DGGITQSPKYLFRKEGQNVTLSCEQNLNHDAMYWYRQDPGQGLRLIYYSQIVNDFQKGDIAEGYSVSREKKESFPLTVTSAQKNPTAFYLCASSMVMGSSYEQYFGPGTRLTVT.

The rearrangement uses TRBV6-1 and TRBJ1-5; D gene uncertain. There are 18 residues in the CDR3. The germline CDR1 and CDR2 sequences are MNHNS and SASEGT. Trimming removed 2 bases from V and 8 bases from J, with 25 bases in between. The CDR3 sequence: CASSEWIFGSAKKEPQHF. CDR3 coding DNA: TGTGCCAGCAGTGAATGGATTTTCGGCAGCGCGAAGAAGGAGCCCCAGCATTTT.

This clone was picked up one time. The chain is built from TRBV30 and TRBJ2-5; the match to TRBD1 covers 8 bases. The CDR3 contains 15 residues. Germline assignment: CDR1 GTSNPN and CDR2 SVGIG (reference sequence). V was clipped by 3 bases and J by 5 bases; unmatched bases: 11. The CDR3 reads CAWSPGQGVRETQYF. The CDR3 DNA follows: TGTGCCTGGAGCCCCGGACAGGGAGTTAGGGAGACCCAGTACTTC.

The CDR3 DNA is TGCAGTGCTTTATTATCGGACGAGCAGTACTTC. Amino acids: CSALLSDEQYF. This chain uses TRBV20-1 with TRBJ2-7; D is unresolved. CDR1 and CDR2 (germline): DFQATT, SNEGSKA (reference sequence). V was clipped by 5 bases and J by 5 bases, with 10 bases between them. This CDR3 region has 11 residues.

In DNA form, the CDR3 reads TGTGCCAGCAGCTTCTCACAGGGAAGCTCCTACGAGCAGTACTTC. This gives the protein CASSFSQGSSYEQYF. The chain couples TRBV7-9 to TRBJ2-7; D might be TRBD1 (6 bases). The CDR3 extends over 15 amino acids. V gave up 3 bases and J gave up 0 bases, with 12 bases separating them. The V gene's germline CDR1 is SEHNR and CDR2 FQNEAQ (reference sequence).

The rearrangement uses TRBV10-2 and TRBJ2-3; D call uncertain. Looked up from germline, CDR1 is WSHSY and CDR2 is SAAADI. V dropped 6 bases and J dropped 0 bases, with 13 bases sitting between them. This CDR3 has 15 residues. CDR3 region: CASRLAPSSTDTQYF. The CDR3 DNA reads as TGCGCCAGCAGATTAGCCCCGTCTAGCACAGATACGCAGTATTTT.

This chain links TRBV4-3 with TRBJ1-5; D call uncertain. V was trimmed by 3 bases and J by 6 bases, leaving 21 bases between them. The germline V gene has CDR1 LGHNA and CDR2 YSLEER. The CDR3 sequence is 17 residues long. The DNA for the CDR3 is TGCGCCAGCAGCCATTCACCCCCGGGCCCCGGGAGTCAGCCCCAGCATTTT. This sequence encodes CASSHSPPGPGSQPQHF.

The CDR3 loop reads CASSEGGPQGYQPQHF. CDR3 in DNA: TGTGCCAGCAGTGAAGGGGGGCCACAGGGTTATCAGCCCCAGCATTTT. V gene TRBV2 combines with J gene TRBJ1-5, with D perhaps TRBD1 (6 bases). Germline CDR1 SNHLY, CDR2 FYNNEI. Trimming cost V 1 base and J 5 bases, with 15 bases left between them. The CDR3 is 16 amino acids.